This is a list of T cell receptor beta chains from one sample in a study of patients and donors after allogeneic stem cell transplantation. TCRdb processed the RT-PCR reads anew with MiXCR; each CDR3 protein has one entry. Found here are 200,000 to 250,000 distinct CDR3 sequences, roughly 14% of them singletons; the top ten hold 11%. Sequenced input: blood, either unsorted or a sorted T cell fraction (not recorded which). The receptors stem from a human donor who was either an allogeneic HSCT recipient or a stem cell or donor lymphocyte infusion donor (not recorded which). It is not recorded whose cells these are; they may come from a transplant donor. Both conserved end residues are part of each CDR3. The D gene is left open where the match is weak. The size of a clone is reported for some rows only, either as once, few or many, or as a class for expanded clones.

V gene: TRBV20-1
D gene: NA
CDR3 length: 12
J gene: TRBJ2-3
clone size: few
CDR3 DNA: TGCAGTGCTAGAGGGTCTGCGGATACGCAGTATTTT
CDR3 protein: CSARGSADTQYF

V gene: TRBV11-2
D gene: TRBD1
CDR3 length: 16
J gene: TRBJ1-3
clone size: NA
CDR3 DNA: TGTGCCAGCAGCTTGGGGACAGGGCTCTCTGGAAACACCATATATTTT
CDR3 protein: CASSLGTGLSGNTIYF

V gene: TRBV7-2
D gene: NA
CDR3 length: 16
J gene: TRBJ2-7
clone size: many
CDR3 DNA: TGTGCCAGCAGCCCGTCCGGGACGCCGAGCTCCTACGAGCAGTACTTC
CDR3 protein: CASSPSGTPSSYEQYF

V gene: TRBV29-1
D gene: TRBD1
CDR3 length: 15
J gene: TRBJ1-1
clone size: NA
CDR3 DNA: TGCAGCGTTGGTTCAACAGGGGGTGGTGGCACTGAAGCTTTCTTT
CDR3 protein: CSVGSTGGGGTEAFF

V gene: TRBV7-9
D gene: NA
CDR3 length: 17
J gene: TRBJ2-1
clone size: many
CDR3 DNA: TGTGCCAGCAGCTTAGGTGACGGGCCCACGTGGAGGAATGAGCAGTTCTTC
CDR3 protein: CASSLGDGPTWRNEQFF

V gene: TRBV7-6
D gene: TRBD2
CDR3 length: 18
J gene: TRBJ2-2
clone size: NA
CDR3 DNA: TGTGCCAGCAGCCTAAGACTAGCGGGGGGGCTGAGCACCGGGGAGCTGTTTTTT
CDR3 protein: CASSLRLAGGLSTGELFF

V gene: TRBV30
D gene: NA
CDR3 length: 15
J gene: TRBJ1-6
clone size: NA
CDR3 DNA: TGTGCCTGGAGTCCACTGACAGGCCAAAATTCACCCCTCCACTTT
CDR3 protein: CAWSPLTGQNSPLHF

V gene: TRBV18
D gene: NA
CDR3 length: 13
J gene: TRBJ1-2
clone size: NA
CDR3 DNA: TGTGCCAGCTCAGAAACAGAAAACTATGGCTACACCTTC
CDR3 protein: CASSETENYGYTF

V gene: TRBV5-5
D gene: NA
CDR3 length: 15
J gene: TRBJ2-2
clone size: many
CDR3 DNA: TGTGCCAGCAGCACGGGACTGCTGAACACCGGGGAGCTGTTTTTT
CDR3 protein: CASSTGLLNTGELFF

V gene: TRBV20-1
D gene: NA
CDR3 length: 15
J gene: TRBJ2-7
clone size: many
CDR3 DNA: TGCAGTGCTAGAGACGCTACAGGGCCGGGCTACGAGCAGTACTTC
CDR3 protein: CSARDATGPGYEQYF

V gene: TRBV12-3/TRBV12-4
D gene: NA
CDR3 length: 13
J gene: TRBJ1-3
clone size: NA
CDR3 DNA: TGTGCCAGCAGCGTAACCTCTGGAAACACCATATATTTT
CDR3 protein: CASSVTSGNTIYF

V gene: TRBV19
D gene: TRBD2
CDR3 length: 14
J gene: TRBJ2-5
clone size: NA
CDR3 DNA: TGTGCCAGTAGCCGCGGGGGGGTACAAGAGACCCAGTACTTC
CDR3 protein: CASSRGGVQETQYF

V gene: TRBV7-2
D gene: TRBD1
CDR3 length: 16
J gene: TRBJ1-2
clone size: few
CDR3 DNA: TGTGCCAGCAGCTCCCGTCCTGGACAGGGGGGGGGTGGCTACACCTTC
CDR3 protein: CASSSRPGQGGGGYTF

V gene: TRBV6-1
D gene: TRBD2
CDR3 length: 12
J gene: TRBJ2-1
clone size: few
CDR3 DNA: TGTGCCAGCAGTGAAACTAGCGCTGAGCAGTTCTTC
CDR3 protein: CASSETSAEQFF

V gene: TRBV29-1
D gene: NA
CDR3 length: 14
J gene: TRBJ1-2
clone size: many
CDR3 DNA: TGCAGCGTTGAAGATAGGGGGGCGGGCTATGGCTACACCTTC
CDR3 protein: CSVEDRGAGYGYTF

V gene: TRBV27
D gene: TRBD2
CDR3 length: 16
J gene: TRBJ2-1
clone size: NA
CDR3 DNA: TGTGCCAGCAGTCCGTCCTTCGAGGGAGGGCCCAATGAGCAGTTCTTC
CDR3 protein: CASSPSFEGGPNEQFF

V gene: TRBV20-1
D gene: NA
CDR3 length: 13
J gene: TRBJ1-6
clone size: NA
CDR3 DNA: TGCAGTGCACCTGCGGACGGTAATTCACCCCTCCACTTT
CDR3 protein: CSAPADGNSPLHF

V gene: TRBV7-2
D gene: NA
CDR3 length: 17
J gene: TRBJ2-2
clone size: NA
CDR3 DNA: TGTGCCAGCAGCCATGGGGGACGGGGTTGGGGCACCGGGGAGCTGTTTTTT
CDR3 protein: CASSHGGRGWGTGELFF

V gene: TRBV20-1
D gene: TRBD1
CDR3 length: 16
J gene: TRBJ1-4
clone size: NA
CDR3 DNA: TGCAGTGCTAGAGAAGAGACAGGGGGCGGAGGTGAAAAACTGTTTTTT
CDR3 protein: CSAREETGGGGEKLFF

V gene: TRBV12-3/TRBV12-4
D gene: NA
CDR3 length: 15
J gene: TRBJ1-5
clone size: few
CDR3 DNA: TGTGCCAGCAGTCAAGCGGGCCTTAGCAATCAGCCCCAGCATTTT
CDR3 protein: CASSQAGLSNQPQHF

V gene: TRBV28
D gene: NA
CDR3 length: 14
J gene: TRBJ1-2
clone size: NA
CDR3 DNA: TGTGCCAGCAGTCCCCGACAGACCGACTATGGCTACACCTTC
CDR3 protein: CASSPRQTDYGYTF

V gene: TRBV2
D gene: TRBD2
CDR3 length: 15
J gene: TRBJ2-7
clone size: many
CDR3 DNA: TGTGCCAGCAGCCTGGGACTAGCGGGACCCTACGAGCAGTACTTC
CDR3 protein: CASSLGLAGPYEQYF

V gene: TRBV5-1
D gene: NA
CDR3 length: 17
J gene: TRBJ1-1
clone size: NA
CDR3 DNA: TGCGCCAGCAGCTCAACCGGGACAAGGGACCCTCTAACTGAAGCTTTCTTT
CDR3 protein: CASSSTGTRDPLTEAFF

V gene: TRBV9
D gene: TRBD1
CDR3 length: 15
J gene: TRBJ1-4
clone size: NA
CDR3 DNA: TGTGCCAGCAGCCCCCACGGGACAGGGGATGAAAAACTGTTTTTT
CDR3 protein: CASSPHGTGDEKLFF

V gene: TRBV6-2/TRBV6-3
D gene: TRBD1
CDR3 length: 15
J gene: TRBJ1-1
clone size: NA
CDR3 DNA: TGTGCCAGCAGTTACTCTCCGGACAGGCCAATTGAAGCTTTCTTT
CDR3 protein: CASSYSPDRPIEAFF

V gene: TRBV20-1
D gene: NA
CDR3 length: 12
J gene: TRBJ1-2
clone size: many
CDR3 DNA: TGCAGTGCTAGCTTAGGGGATAGAGGCTACACCTTC
CDR3 protein: CSASLGDRGYTF

V gene: TRBV24-1
D gene: NA
CDR3 length: 15
J gene: TRBJ2-2
clone size: NA
CDR3 DNA: TGTGCCACCAGTGATTTTGGGGAGAACACCGGGGAGCTGTTTTTT
CDR3 protein: CATSDFGENTGELFF

V gene: TRBV6-1
D gene: NA
CDR3 length: 15
J gene: TRBJ1-1
clone size: NA
CDR3 DNA: TGTGCCAGCAGTGAACTGGGGGGGCCCCCAGCTGAAGCTTTCTTT
CDR3 protein: CASSELGGPPAEAFF

V gene: TRBV29-1
D gene: NA
CDR3 length: 15
J gene: TRBJ2-1
clone size: NA
CDR3 DNA: TGCAGCGTTTCCTTCGGCGGACAGCCCTACAATGAGCAGTTCTTC
CDR3 protein: CSVSFGGQPYNEQFF